The 7 T cell receptor beta chains presented below share a single source sample, sequenced in a study of cytomegalovirus exposure and HLA in healthy donors. Primers: 60 Vbeta forward and 13 Jbeta reverse. Clones were sequenced by immunoSEQ multiplex PCR, and TCRdb holds only the in-frame ones, with some missing. The sample has roughly 140,000 clones, roughly 74% seen once; the top ten hold 2% to 2.5%. Sequencing was carried out using PBMCs. The source of these receptors is a woman aged 18 to 35 in good health and CMV-seropositive.

The chain uses TRBV11-2 and TRBJ2-3; D uncertain. Germline V lookup: CDR1 SGHAT, CDR2 FQNNGV. The CDR3 runs to 15 residues. V lost 5 bases to trimming and J lost 2 bases, with 14 bases between them. CDR3 coding DNA: TGTGCCAGCAGCCGCGGTCCTACCCCCACAGATACGCAGTATTTT. It yields the protein CASSRGPTPTDTQYF.

This clone came up a few times. J is TRBJ1-4 and V is TRBV7-2; TRBD1 matches at 7 bases. This CDR3 is built from 14 residues. Germline-derived CDR1 and CDR2 are SGHTA and FQGNSA. V trimming: 2 bases; J trimming: 7 bases; junction bases outside the gene matches: 4. The CDR3 spells CASSLNDRVEKLFF. In nucleotides, the CDR3 is TGTGCCAGCAGCTTAAACGACAGGGTTGAAAAACTGTTTTTT.

The CDR3 region has the DNA TGTGCCAGCAGTTCCCTACTAGCGGGCAATGAGCAGTTCTTC. Translated: CASSSLLAGNEQFF. The chain combines TRBV6-5 with TRBJ2-1, with 9 bases fitting TRBD2. The ends lost 4 bases at V and 6 bases at J; junction bases unmatched: 4. The germline gives CDR1 MNHEY, CDR2 SVGAGI. The CDR3 length is 14 residues.

The chain carries TRBV6-6 and TRBJ2-1; D is possibly TRBD1 (5 bases). The germline V gene has CDR1 MNHNY and CDR2 SVGAGI (reference sequence). CDR3 length: 13 residues. Trimming removed 2 bases at V and 9 bases at J, with 11 bases between. The CDR3 coding sequence is TGTGCCAGCAGTTACCAGGGTTGGGGTGAGCAGTTCTTC. Translating gives CASSYQGWGEQFF.

The chain couples TRBV5-6 to TRBJ1-2, with TRBD1 matching over 7 bases. The CDR3 is made up of 16 amino acids. Germline values: CDR1 SGHDT, CDR2 YYEEEE. The trim removed 0 bases at V and 2 bases at J, leaving 7 bases unmatched. The CDR3 here is CASSLVDRDFNYGYTF. The CDR3 coding sequence is TGTGCCAGCAGCTTGGTTGACAGGGACTTCAACTATGGCTACACCTTC.

The gene calls are TRBV6-6 and TRBJ2-1; 9 nucleotides align to TRBD1. In germline, CDR1 is MNHNY, CDR2 SVGAGI (reference sequence). The CDR3 covers 16 residues. With V trimmed by 5 bases and J by 3 bases, 8 bases remained unmatched. As DNA, the CDR3 is TGTGCCAGCAGTCTAACCGGGACAGGGAACTACAATGAGCAGTTCTTC. Translating it yields CASSLTGTGNYNEQFF.

This clone came up a few times. CDR3: CASSPYYSYEQYF. The CDR3 DNA reads TGTGCCAGCAGTCCTTATTACTCCTACGAGCAGTACTTC. V is TRBV27 and J is TRBJ2-7; no clear D gene. Germline V CDR1 and CDR2: MNHEY, SMNVEV (reference sequence). The CDR3 sequence is 13 residues long. V was shortened by 5 bases and J by 0 bases, with 8 bases between the two germline ends.